These 8 T cell receptor beta chains originate from one sample sequenced in a study of blood T cells in healthy people across ages. The second PCR ran 7 to 11 cycles with a sample-barcoded 5' primer and J-beta primers. One entry per CDR3 protein, called by TCRdb with MiXCR from the 5' RACE reads. The top ten hold about 4% of the sample, which has roughly 1.5 million distinct CDR3 sequences, 35% to 45% seen once. The sample taken for sequencing was blood. The receptor set was obtained from a woman aged 18 to 35 in good health.

The rearrangement links TRBV20-1 to TRBJ2-1, with 8 bases matching TRBD2. V gave up 3 bases and J gave up 6 bases; unmatched junction bases: 19. Germline CDR1 DFQATT, CDR2 SNEGSKA (reference sequence). CDR3 length equals 18 residues. The DNA of the CDR3 is TGCAGTGCTAGGGCCTTAGCGGGATCGGAATCCACCTGCAATGAGCAGTTCTTC. Translated, it gives CSARALAGSESTCNEQFF.

This clonotype was counted between two and nine times. This chain connects TRBV4-3 to TRBJ2-3; 10 bases line up with TRBD2. Germline-derived CDR1 and CDR2 are LGHNA and YSLEER. V shed 2 bases and J 2 bases; nucleotides not matched to a gene: 7. This CDR3 contains 17 residues. The CDR3 loop is CASSQSPLAGATDTQYF. CDR3 sequence (DNA): TGCGCCAGCAGCCAATCGCCCCTAGCGGGGGCCACAGATACGCAGTATTTT.

The chain recombines TRBV3-1 with TRBJ2-3; D gene ambiguous. Germline V gives CDR1 LGHDT, CDR2 YNNKEL (reference sequence). Between the trimmed V and J ends, which lost 5 bases and 2 bases, there was a span of 11 bases. The CDR3 covers 14 residues. CDR3 in DNA: TGTGCCAGCAGCAACCGACCCATCACAGATACGCAGTATTTT. Amino acid sequence: CASSNRPITDTQYF.

This clonotype was seen only once. The chain's CDR3 is CAISERDLGSPGDEQFF. In DNA, the CDR3 is TGTGCCATCAGTGAGCGGGACCTGGGTTCACCTGGCGATGAGCAGTTCTTC. The J gene is TRBJ2-1, the V gene TRBV10-3; D could derive from TRBD1 or TRBD2 (5 bases each). Germline-derived CDR1 and CDR2 are ENHRY and SYGVKD. The ends were cut back, 2 bases at V and 8 bases at J, with 22 bases in the middle. CDR3 length equals 17 residues.

This clonotype appeared a few times. The gene calls are TRBV4-3 and TRBJ1-2; D call uncertain. CDR3 length: 17 residues. With 1 base removed from V and 2 bases from J, the gap between germline ends came to 17 bases. Looked up from germline, CDR1 is LGHNA and CDR2 is YSLEER. The CDR3 is CASSQVAVSGWNYGYTF. The CDR3 DNA follows: TGCGCCAGCAGCCAAGTTGCGGTCAGTGGATGGAACTATGGCTACACCTTC.

This clonotype was recorded at least ten times. The CDR3 DNA reads TGTGCCAGCAGTGCCGGTTACAATGAGCAGTTCTTC. It encodes CASSAGYNEQFF. The chain has TRBV9 and TRBJ2-1, with no clear D. This CDR3 has 12 amino acids. Between the trimmed V and J ends, which lost 5 bases and 4 bases, there was a span of 7 bases. CDR1 SGDLS and CDR2 YYNGEE come from the germline V gene.

V usage is TRBV6-2 or TRBV6-3 and J usage is TRBJ2-3; D is undetermined. This CDR3 spans 16 amino acids. Trimming removed 2 bases at V and 2 bases at J, with 14 bases between. Germline CDR1 reads MNHEY; CDR2 reads SVGEGT. The CDR3 reads CASSYLPAPPTDTQYF. DNA of the CDR3: TGTGCCAGCAGTTACCTACCGGCCCCCCCCACAGATACGCAGTATTTT.

V is TRBV20-1 and J is TRBJ1-1; 8 bases are shared with TRBD1. This CDR3 has 14 residues. Germline CDR1 and CDR2: DFQATT and SNEGSKA (reference sequence). J was trimmed by 0 bases and V by 6 bases; bases with no gene match: 6. For the CDR3, the DNA is TGCAGTGCCGGGAGACAGGGGATGAACACTGAAGCTTTCTTT. Amino acids: CSAGRQGMNTEAFF.